The subject of this entry is one T cell receptor (beta chain). Sequencing was performed with immunoSEQ multiplex PCR; in TCRdb, only in-frame clones are kept and a portion is missing. The profile covers 90,000 or so clones, with about 88% appearing a single time and roughly 1.2% taken by the ten largest. This sample is drawn from a study of control samples from healthy donors and cancer patients. The germline V gene has CDR1 MNHEY and CDR2 SVGAGI. V gave up 6 bases and J gave up 3 bases, with 13 bases separating them. The CDR3 length is 14 residues. The sequence came from a woman between 50 and 59 years old in good health. The chain has TRBV6-5 and TRBJ2-3, with D possibly TRBD1 on 6 matching bases. The sample comprised blood. CDR3 sequence: CASSSAGATDTQYF. The CDR3 DNA is TGTGCCAGCAGCTCAGCAGGGGCAACAGATACGCAGTATTTT.